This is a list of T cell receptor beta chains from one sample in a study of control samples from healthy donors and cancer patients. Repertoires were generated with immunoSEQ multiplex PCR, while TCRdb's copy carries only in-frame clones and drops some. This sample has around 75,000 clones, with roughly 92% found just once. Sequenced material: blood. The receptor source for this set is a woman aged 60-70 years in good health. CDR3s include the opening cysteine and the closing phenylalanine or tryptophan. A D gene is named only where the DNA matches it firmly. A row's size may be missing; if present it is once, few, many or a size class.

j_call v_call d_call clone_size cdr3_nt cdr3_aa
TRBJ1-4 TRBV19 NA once TGTGCCAGTACCCCTATAGGGGTGACTGAAAAACTGTTTTTT CASTPIGVTEKLFF
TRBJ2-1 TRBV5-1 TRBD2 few TGCGCCAGCAAAGGCCGGCGGGAGATCGATGAGCAGTTCTTC CASKGRREIDEQFF
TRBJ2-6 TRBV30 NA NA TGTGCCTGGAGTGTACAGGCTGCGGGGGCAGTCTCTGGGGCCAACGTCCTGACTTTC CAWSVQAAGAVSGANVLTF
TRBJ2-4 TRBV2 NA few TGTGCCAGCAGTGCAGCGATAGCCAAAAACATTCAGTACTTC CASSAAIAKNIQYF
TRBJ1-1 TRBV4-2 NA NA TGTGCCAGCAGCCAAGGGTTTTCCGGGGGCCGGGGGAACACTGAAGCTTTCTTT CASSQGFSGGRGNTEAFF
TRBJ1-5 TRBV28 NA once TGTGCCAGCAGTACCGGGGGGGATGGCAATCAGCCCCAGCATTTT CASSTGGDGNQPQHF
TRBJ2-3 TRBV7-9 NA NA TGTGCCAGCAGCCCGGGGCACTTTAGCACAGATACGCAGTATTTT CASSPGHFSTDTQYF
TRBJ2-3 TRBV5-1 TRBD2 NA TGCGCCAGCAGCTCCCTAGCGGGAGGCCAATTAAGGACAGATACGCAGTATTTT CASSSLAGGQLRTDTQYF
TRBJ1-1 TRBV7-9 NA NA TGTGCCAGCAGCTTAGTCAGGGGCTACTCGAACACTGAAGCTTTCTTT CASSLVRGYSNTEAFF
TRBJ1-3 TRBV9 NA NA TGTGCCAGCAGCGTAGTGGGACGCCCTTACTCTGGAAACACCATATATTTT CASSVVGRPYSGNTIYF
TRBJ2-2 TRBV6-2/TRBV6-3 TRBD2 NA TGTGCCAGCAGTCGGACTAGCGGGACCGGGGAGCTGTTTTTT CASSRTSGTGELFF
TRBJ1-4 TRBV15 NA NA TGTGCCACCAGTCGGGGATTTAATGAAAAACTGTTTTTT CATSRGFNEKLFF
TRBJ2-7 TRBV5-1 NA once TGCGCCAGCAGCTTGGGGAACGAGCAGTACTTC CASSLGNEQYF
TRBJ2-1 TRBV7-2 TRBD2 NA TGTGCCAGCAGCGGACTAGCGGCGTACAATGAGCAGTTCTTC CASSGLAAYNEQFF
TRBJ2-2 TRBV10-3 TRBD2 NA TGTGCCATCACTCATGGACTAGCGGGAGGCAAGGACACCGGGGAGCTGTTTTTT CAITHGLAGGKDTGELFF
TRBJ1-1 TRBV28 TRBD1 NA TGTGCCAGTCGACAGGGATCGGCTGAAGCTTTCTTT CASRQGSAEAFF
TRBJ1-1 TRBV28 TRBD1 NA TGTGCCAGCAGTTTGTCAACGGGACAGGGGGCTGAAGCTTTCTTT CASSLSTGQGAEAFF
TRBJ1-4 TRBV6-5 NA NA TGTGCCAGCAGTTACATTGGGAATGAAAAACTGTTTTTT CASSYIGNEKLFF
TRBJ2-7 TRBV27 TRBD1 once TGTGCCAGCAGACTAACCATCGAACAGGGGTACGAGCAGTACTTC CASRLTIEQGYEQYF
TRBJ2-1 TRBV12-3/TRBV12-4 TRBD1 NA TGTGCCAGCAAAGGGACAGGGGGCAATGAGCAGTTCTTC CASKGTGGNEQFF
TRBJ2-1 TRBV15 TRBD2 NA TGTGCCACCAGCAGTGCCTCGGGAGGGAGGGTTTGGAATGAGCAGTTCTTC CATSSASGGRVWNEQFF
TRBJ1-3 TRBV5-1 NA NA TGCGCCAGCAGACGGGGGCAGCAGACTGGAAACACCATATATTTT CASRRGQQTGNTIYF
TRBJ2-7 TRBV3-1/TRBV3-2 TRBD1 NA TGTGCCAGCAGCCCCAATTGGGGGCGGGGACAGGGGGTTTGGGAGCAGTACTTC CASSPNWGRGQGVWEQYF
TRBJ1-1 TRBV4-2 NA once TGTGCCAGCAGCCAAGATGATGGGCCCGCTTCGTTT CASSQDDGPASF